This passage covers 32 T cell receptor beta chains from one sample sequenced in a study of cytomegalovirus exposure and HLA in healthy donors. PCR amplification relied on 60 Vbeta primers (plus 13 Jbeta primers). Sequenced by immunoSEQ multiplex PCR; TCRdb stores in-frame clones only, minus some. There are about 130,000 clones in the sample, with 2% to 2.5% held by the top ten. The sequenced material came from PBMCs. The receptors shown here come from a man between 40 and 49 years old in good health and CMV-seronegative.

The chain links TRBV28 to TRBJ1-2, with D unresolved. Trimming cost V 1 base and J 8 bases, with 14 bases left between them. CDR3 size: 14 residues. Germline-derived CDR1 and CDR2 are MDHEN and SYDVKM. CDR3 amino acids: CASSLFGNTGGYTF. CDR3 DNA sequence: TGTGCCAGCAGTTTATTCGGGAACACCGGGGGCTACACCTTC.

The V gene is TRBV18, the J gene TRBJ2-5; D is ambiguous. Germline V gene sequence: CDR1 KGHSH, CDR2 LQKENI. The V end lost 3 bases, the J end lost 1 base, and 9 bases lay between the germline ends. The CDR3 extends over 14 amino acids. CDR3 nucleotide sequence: TGTGCCAGCTCACCGGCGGTCTTCCAAGAGACCCAGTACTTC. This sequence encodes CASSPAVFQETQYF.

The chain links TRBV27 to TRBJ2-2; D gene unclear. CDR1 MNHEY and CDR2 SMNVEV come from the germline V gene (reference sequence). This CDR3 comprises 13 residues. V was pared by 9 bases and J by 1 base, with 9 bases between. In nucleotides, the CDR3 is TGTGCCAGTAGTCCCCAGAACACCGGGGAGCTGTTTTTT. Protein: CASSPQNTGELFF.

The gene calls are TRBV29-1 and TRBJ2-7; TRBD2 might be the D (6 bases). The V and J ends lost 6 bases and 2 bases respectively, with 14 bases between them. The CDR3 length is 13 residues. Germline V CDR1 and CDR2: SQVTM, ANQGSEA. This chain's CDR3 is CSVRDFLAYEQYF. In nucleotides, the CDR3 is TGCAGCGTCCGGGACTTCTTAGCCTACGAGCAGTACTTC.

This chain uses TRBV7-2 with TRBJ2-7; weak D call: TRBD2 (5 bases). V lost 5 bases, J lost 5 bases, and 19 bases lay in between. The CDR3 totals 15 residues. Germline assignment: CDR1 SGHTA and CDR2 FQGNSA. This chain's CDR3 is CASSRLLVGSNEQYF. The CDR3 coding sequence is TGTGCCAGCAGCCGACTACTGGTGGGGAGCAACGAGCAGTACTTC.

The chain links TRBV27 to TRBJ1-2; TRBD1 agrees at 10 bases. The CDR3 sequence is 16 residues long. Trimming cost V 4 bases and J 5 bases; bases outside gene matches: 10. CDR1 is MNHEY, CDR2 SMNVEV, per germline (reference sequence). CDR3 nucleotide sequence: TGTGCCAGCAGTTCCTGGACAGGGGGATTTGTGTATGGCTACACCTTC. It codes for CASSSWTGGFVYGYTF.

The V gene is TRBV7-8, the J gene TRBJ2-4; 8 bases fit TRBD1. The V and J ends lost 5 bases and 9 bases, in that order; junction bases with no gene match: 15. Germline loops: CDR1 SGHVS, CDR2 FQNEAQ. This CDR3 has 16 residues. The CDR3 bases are TGTGCCAGCAGCGGAGGACAGGGCCTAAATTCTGGCATTCAGTACTTC. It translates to CASSGGQGLNSGIQYF.

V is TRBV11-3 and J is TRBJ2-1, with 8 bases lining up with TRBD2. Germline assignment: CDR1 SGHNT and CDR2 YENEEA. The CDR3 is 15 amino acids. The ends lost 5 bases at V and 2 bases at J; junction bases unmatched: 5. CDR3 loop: CASSDREGPYNEQFF. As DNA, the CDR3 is TGTGCCAGCAGCGACCGGGAGGGGCCCTACAATGAGCAGTTCTTC.

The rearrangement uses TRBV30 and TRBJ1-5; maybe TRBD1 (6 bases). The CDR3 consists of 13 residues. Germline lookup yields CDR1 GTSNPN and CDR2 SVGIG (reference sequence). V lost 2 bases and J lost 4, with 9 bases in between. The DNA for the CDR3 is TGTGCCTGGAGTCGACAGGAGAATCAGCCCCAGCATTTT. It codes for CAWSRQENQPQHF. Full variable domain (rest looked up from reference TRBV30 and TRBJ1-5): SQTIHQWPATLVQPVGSPLSLECTVEGTSNPNLYWYRQAAGRGLQLLFYSVGIGQISSEVPQNLSASRPQDRQFILSSKKLLLSDSGFYLCAWSRQENQPQHFGDGTRLSIL.

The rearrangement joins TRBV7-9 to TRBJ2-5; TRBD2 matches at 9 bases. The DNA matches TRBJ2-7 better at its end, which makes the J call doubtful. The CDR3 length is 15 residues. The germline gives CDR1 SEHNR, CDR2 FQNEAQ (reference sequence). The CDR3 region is CASSPSGASSYEQYF. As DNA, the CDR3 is TGTGCCAGCAGTCCTAGCGGGGCTTCCTCCTACGAGCAGTACTTC.

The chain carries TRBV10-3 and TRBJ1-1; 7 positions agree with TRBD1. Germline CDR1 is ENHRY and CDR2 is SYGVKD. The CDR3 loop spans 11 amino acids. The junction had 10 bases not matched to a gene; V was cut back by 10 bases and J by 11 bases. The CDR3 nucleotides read TGTGCCACCCACACAGGGGAGGCGGCTTTCTTT. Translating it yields CATHTGEAAFF.

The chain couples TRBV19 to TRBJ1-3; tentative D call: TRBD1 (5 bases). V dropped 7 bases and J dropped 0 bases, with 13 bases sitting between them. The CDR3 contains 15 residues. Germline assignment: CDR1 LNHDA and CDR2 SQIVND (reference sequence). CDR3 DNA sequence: TGTGCCAGTATGGGGCAGGGATTCTCTGGAAACACCATATATTTT. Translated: CASMGQGFSGNTIYF. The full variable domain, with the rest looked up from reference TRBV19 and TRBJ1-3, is DGGITQSPKYLFRKEGQNVTLSCEQNLNHDAMYWYRQDPGQGLRLIYYSQIVNDFQKGDIAEGYSVSREKKESFPLTVTSAQKNPTAFYLCASMGQGFSGNTIYFGEGSWLTVV.

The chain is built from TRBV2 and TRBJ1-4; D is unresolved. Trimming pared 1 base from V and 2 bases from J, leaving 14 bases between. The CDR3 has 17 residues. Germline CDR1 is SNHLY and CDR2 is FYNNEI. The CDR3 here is CASSEVGRSSTNEKLFF. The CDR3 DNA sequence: TGTGCCAGCAGTGAAGTTGGCAGAAGTTCGACTAATGAAAAACTGTTTTTT. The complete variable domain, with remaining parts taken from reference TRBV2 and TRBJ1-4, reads EPEVTQTPSHQVTQMGQEVILRCVPISNHLYFYWYRQILGQKVEFLVSFYNNEISEKSEIFDDQFSVERPDGSNFTLKIRSTKLEDSAMYFCASSEVGRSSTNEKLFFGSGTQLSVL.

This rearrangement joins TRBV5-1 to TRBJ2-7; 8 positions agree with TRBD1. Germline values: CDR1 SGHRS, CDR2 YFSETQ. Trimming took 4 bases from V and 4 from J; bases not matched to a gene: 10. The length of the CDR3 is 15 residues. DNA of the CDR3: TGCGCCAGCAGCGTTTCCTCCGGGACAGGTTACGAGCAGTACTTC. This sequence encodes CASSVSSGTGYEQYF.

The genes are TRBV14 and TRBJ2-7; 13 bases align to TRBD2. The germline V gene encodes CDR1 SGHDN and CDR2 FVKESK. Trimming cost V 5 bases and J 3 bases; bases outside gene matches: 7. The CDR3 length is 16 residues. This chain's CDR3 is CASSGTSGISGYEQYF. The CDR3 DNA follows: TGTGCCAGCAGCGGGACTAGCGGGATTTCGGGCTACGAGCAGTACTTC.

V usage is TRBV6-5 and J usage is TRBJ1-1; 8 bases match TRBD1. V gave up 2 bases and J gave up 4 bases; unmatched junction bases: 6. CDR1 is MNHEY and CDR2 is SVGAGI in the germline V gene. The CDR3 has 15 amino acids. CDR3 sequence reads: CASSYDGQGVTEAFF. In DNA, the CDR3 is TGTGCCAGCAGTTACGACGGACAGGGAGTCACTGAAGCTTTCTTT.

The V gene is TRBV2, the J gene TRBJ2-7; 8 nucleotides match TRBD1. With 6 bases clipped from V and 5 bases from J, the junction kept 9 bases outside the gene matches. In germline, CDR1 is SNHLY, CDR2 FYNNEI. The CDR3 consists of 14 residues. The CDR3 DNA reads TGTGCCAGCAGCGAGGACAGGGCGAGCCACGAGCAGTACTTC. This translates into CASSEDRASHEQYF.

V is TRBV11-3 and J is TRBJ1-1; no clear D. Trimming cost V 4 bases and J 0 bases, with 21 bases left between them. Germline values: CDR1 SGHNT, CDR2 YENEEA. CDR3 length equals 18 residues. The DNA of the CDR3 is TGTGCCAGCAGCTCCGAGTGGGATGGAGGGAACATGAACACTGAAGCTTTCTTT. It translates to CASSSEWDGGNMNTEAFF.

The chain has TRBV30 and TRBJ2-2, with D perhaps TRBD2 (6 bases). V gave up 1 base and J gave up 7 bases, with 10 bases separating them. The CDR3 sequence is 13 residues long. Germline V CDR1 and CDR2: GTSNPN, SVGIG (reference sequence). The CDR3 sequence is CAWSETSRGELFF. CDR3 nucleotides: TGTGCCTGGAGTGAAACTAGCCGCGGGGAGCTGTTTTTT. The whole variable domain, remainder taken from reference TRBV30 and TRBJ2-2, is SQTIHQWPATLVQPVGSPLSLECTVEGTSNPNLYWYRQAAGRGLQLLFYSVGIGQISSEVPQNLSASRPQDRQFILSSKKLLLSDSGFYLCAWSETSRGELFFGEGSRLTVL.

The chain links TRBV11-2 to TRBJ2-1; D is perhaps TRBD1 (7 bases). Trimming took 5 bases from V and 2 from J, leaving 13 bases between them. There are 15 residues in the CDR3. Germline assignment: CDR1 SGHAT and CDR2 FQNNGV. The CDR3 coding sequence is TGTGCCAGCAGCCTCGGAGGGGGCCCCTACAATGAGCAGTTCTTC. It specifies CASSLGGGPYNEQFF. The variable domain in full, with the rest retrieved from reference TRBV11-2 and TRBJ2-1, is EAGVAQSPRYKIIEKRQSVAFWCNPISGHATLYWYQQILGQGPKLLIQFQNNGVVDDSQLPKDRFSAERLKGVDSTLKIQPAKLEDSAVYLCASSLGGGPYNEQFFGPGTRLTVL.

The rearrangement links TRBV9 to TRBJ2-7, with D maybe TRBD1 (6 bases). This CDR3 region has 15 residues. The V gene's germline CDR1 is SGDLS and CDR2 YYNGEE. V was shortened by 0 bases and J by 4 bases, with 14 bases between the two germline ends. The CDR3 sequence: CASSVGSAGVYEQYF. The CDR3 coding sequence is TGTGCCAGCAGCGTAGGGAGTGCAGGGGTATACGAGCAGTACTTC.

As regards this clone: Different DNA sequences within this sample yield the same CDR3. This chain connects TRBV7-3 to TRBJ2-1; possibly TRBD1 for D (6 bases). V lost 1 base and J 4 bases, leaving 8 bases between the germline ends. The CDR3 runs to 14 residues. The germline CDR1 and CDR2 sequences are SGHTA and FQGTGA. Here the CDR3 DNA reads TGTGCCAGCAGCTTAAACAGGGTTTACAATGAGCAGTTCTTC. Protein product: CASSLNRVYNEQFF.

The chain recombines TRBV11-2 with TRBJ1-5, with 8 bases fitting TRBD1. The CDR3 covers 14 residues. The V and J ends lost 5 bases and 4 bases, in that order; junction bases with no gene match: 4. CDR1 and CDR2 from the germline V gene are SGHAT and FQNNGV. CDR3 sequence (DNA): TGTGCCAGCAGCCCCGACAGGGGTAATCAGCCCCAGCATTTT. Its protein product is CASSPDRGNQPQHF. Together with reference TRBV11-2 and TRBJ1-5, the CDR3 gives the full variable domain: EAGVAQSPRYKIIEKRQSVAFWCNPISGHATLYWYQQILGQGPKLLIQFQNNGVVDDSQLPKDRFSAERLKGVDSTLKIQPAKLEDSAVYLCASSPDRGNQPQHFGDGTRLSIL.

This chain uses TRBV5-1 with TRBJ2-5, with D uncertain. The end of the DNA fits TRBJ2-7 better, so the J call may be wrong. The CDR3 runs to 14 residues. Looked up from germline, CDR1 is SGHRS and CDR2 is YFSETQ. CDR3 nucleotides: TGCGCCAGCAGCTCGGGTACTACATACTACGAGCAGTACTTC. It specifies CASSSGTTYYEQYF.

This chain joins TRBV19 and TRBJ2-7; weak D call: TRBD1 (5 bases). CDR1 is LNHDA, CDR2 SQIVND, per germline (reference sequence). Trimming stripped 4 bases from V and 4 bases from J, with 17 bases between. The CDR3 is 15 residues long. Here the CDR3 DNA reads TGTGCCAGTAGTACGGCGGCAGGGTCAGGGTACGAGCAGTACTTC. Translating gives CASSTAAGSGYEQYF. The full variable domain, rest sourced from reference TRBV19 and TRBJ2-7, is DGGITQSPKYLFRKEGQNVTLSCEQNLNHDAMYWYRQDPGQGLRLIYYSQIVNDFQKGDIAEGYSVSREKKESFPLTVTSAQKNPTAFYLCASSTAAGSGYEQYFGPGTRLTVT.

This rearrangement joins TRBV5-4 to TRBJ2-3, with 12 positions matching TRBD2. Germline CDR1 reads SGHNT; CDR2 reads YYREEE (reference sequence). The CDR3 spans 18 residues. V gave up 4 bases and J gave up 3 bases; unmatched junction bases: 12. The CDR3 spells CASSLRSSGRAGTDTQYF. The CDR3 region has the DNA TGTGCCAGCAGCCTTCGGTCTAGCGGGAGGGCCGGGACAGATACGCAGTATTTT.

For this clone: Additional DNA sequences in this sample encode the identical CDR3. The CDR3 DNA sequence: TGCGCCAGCAGTTTAGCGGTCAGCTCCTACAATGAGCAGTTCTTC. As protein: CASSLAVSSYNEQFF. This chain connects TRBV5-1 to TRBJ2-1; tentative D call: TRBD2 (6 bases). This CDR3 is 15 amino acids long. Germline assignment: CDR1 SGHRS and CDR2 YFSETQ. Trimming took off 5 bases at V and 0 bases at J, with 12 bases between the two ends.

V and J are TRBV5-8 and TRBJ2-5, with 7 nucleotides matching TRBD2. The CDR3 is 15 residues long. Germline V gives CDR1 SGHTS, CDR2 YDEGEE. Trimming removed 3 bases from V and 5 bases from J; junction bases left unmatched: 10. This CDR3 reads CASSWSSGGRETQYF. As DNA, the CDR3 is TGTGCCAGCAGCTGGTCTAGCGGTGGACGGGAGACCCAGTACTTC.

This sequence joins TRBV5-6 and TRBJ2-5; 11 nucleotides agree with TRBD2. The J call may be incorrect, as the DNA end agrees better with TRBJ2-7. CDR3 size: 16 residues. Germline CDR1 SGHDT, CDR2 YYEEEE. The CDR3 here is CASSTRTSGSQAEQYF. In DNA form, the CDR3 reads TGTGCCAGCAGCACCAGGACTAGCGGGTCCCAGGCCGAGCAGTACTTC.

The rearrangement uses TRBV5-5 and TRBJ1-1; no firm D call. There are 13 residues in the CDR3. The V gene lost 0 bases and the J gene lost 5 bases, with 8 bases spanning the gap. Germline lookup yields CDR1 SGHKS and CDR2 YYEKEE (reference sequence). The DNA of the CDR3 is TGTGCCAGCAGCTTGGTATTCGAGACTGAAGCTTTCTTT. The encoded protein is CASSLVFETEAFF.

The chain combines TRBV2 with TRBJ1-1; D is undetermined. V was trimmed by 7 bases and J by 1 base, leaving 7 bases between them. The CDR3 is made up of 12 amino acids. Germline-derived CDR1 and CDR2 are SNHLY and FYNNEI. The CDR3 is CASTQRNTEAFF. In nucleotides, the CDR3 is TGTGCCAGCACACAGAGGAACACTGAAGCTTTCTTT. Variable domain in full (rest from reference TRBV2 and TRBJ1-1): EPEVTQTPSHQVTQMGQEVILRCVPISNHLYFYWYRQILGQKVEFLVSFYNNEISEKSEIFDDQFSVERPDGSNFTLKIRSTKLEDSAMYFCASTQRNTEAFFGQGTRLTVV.

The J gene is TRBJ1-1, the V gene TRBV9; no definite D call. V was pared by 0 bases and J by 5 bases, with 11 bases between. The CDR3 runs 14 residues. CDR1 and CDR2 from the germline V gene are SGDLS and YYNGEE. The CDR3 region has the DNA TGTGCCAGCAGCGTAGCTACGGGAGGGACTGAAGCTTTCTTT. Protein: CASSVATGGTEAFF.